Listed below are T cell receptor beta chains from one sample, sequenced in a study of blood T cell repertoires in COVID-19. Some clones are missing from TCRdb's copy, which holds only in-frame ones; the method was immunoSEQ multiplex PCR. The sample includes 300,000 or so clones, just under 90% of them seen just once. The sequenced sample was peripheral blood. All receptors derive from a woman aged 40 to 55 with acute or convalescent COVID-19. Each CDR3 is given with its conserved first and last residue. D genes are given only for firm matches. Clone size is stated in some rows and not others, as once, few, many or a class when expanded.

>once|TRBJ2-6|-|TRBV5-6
TGTGCCAGCAGCTTCAGGGGATCTGGGGCCAACGTCCTGACTTTC
CASSFRGSGANVLTF
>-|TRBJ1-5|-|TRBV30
TGTGCCTGGAGTGTACCAGGGCGAAACCAGCCCCAGCATTTT
CAWSVPGRNQPQHF
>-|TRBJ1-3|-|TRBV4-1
TGCGCCAGCAGCCAAGACATTCCGGGCTCTGGAAACACCATATATTTT
CASSQDIPGSGNTIYF
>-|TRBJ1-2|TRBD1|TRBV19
TGTGCCAGTAGGACAGGGGACGCTTCTAACCATGGCTACACCTTC
CASRTGDASNHGYTF
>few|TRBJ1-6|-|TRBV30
TGTGCCTGGAGGGAGAGCTCCTATAATTCACCCCTCCACTTT
CAWRESSYNSPLHF
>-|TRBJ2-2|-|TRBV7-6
TGTGCCAGCAGCTTTTCGGGGGTGAACACCGGGGAGCTGTTTTTT
CASSFSGVNTGELFF
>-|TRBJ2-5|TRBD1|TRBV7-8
TGTGCCAGCAGCTTAAACAGGGGCCAAGAGACCCAGTACTTC
CASSLNRGQETQYF
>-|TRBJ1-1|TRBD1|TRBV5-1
TGCGCCAGCCTGGGGGTACAGGGGGCACAAACTGAAGCTTTCTTT
CASLGVQGAQTEAFF
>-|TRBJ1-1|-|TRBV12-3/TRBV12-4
TGTGCCAGCAGCTTAGTCAGGGCAACTGAAGCTTTCTTT
CASSLVRATEAFF
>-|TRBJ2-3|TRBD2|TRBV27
TGTGCCAGCAGTTCCGGGCAGGGAGGGAGCGCAGATACGCAGTATTTT
CASSSGQGGSADTQYF
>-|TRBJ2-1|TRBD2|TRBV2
TGTGCCATCGGCGGGGGGCCAACCTACAATGAGCAGTTCTTC
CAIGGGPTYNEQFF
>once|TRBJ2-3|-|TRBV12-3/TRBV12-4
TGTGCCAGCAGTTTGTCAGGAAATACGCAGTATTTT
CASSLSGNTQYF
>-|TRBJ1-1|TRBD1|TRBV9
TGTGCCAGCAGCAGCCAGGGGGCCAGTGGGGAAGCTTTCTTT
CASSSQGASGEAFF
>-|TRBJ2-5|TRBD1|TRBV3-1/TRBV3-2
TGTGCCAGCAGCCAGCCGACAGGGGCACAAGAGACCCAGTACTTC
CASSQPTGAQETQYF
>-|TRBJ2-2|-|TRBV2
TGTGCCAGCAGTGCCCCTAGAGGATTGGGCACCGGGGAGCTGTTTTTT
CASSAPRGLGTGELFF
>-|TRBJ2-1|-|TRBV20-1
TGCAGTGTGACACAGGGCTATGAGCAGTTCTTC
CSVTQGYEQFF
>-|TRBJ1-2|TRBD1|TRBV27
TGTGCCAGCATGGGACAGAGCTATGGCTACACCTTC
CASMGQSYGYTF
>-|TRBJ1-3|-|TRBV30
TGTGCCTGGAGTGTACGAGGGGGCTCTGGAAACACCATATATTTT
CAWSVRGGSGNTIYF
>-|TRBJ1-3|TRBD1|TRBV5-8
TGTGCCAGCAGCTTACAGGGGGGAAACACCATATATTTT
CASSLQGGNTIYF
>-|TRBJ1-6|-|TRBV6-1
TGTGCCAGCAGTGACGTCGGGGGGGATTCACCCCTCCACTTT
CASSDVGGDSPLHF
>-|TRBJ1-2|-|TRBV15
TGTGCCACCAGCAGAGGGGGGGAGGACTATGGCTACACCTTC
CATSRGGEDYGYTF
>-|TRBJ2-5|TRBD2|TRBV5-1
TGCGCCAGCAGCCTAGCGGGGGGGCGGAGAGAGACCCAGTACTTC
CASSLAGGRRETQYF
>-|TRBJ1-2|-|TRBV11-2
TGTGCCAGCAGCCCCGGGGGAGGGGGAGACTATGGCTACACCTTC
CASSPGGGGDYGYTF
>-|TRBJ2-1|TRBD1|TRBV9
TGTGCCAGCAGCACAGTAGAGGGAACAGGGGTGGGATACAATGAGCAGTTCTTC
CASSTVEGTGVGYNEQFF
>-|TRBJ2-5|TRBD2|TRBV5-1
TGCGCCAGCAGCTTAATAGCGGGGGCTCAAGAGACCCAGTACTTC
CASSLIAGAQETQYF
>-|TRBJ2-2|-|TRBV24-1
TGTGCCACCAAGGAGTCGCAGTACACCGGGGAGCTGTTTTTT
CATKESQYTGELFF
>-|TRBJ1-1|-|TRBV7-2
TGTGCCAGCAGCTTGGGAAGGGGATTAAGCGGGAGTAGAGCTTTCTTT
CASSLGRGLSGSRAFF
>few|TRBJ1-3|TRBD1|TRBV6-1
TGTGCCAGCAGTGATTCCCCACAGGGGGCGACTGGAAACACCATATATTTT
CASSDSPQGATGNTIYF
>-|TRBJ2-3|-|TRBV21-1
TGTGCCAGCAGCAAAGAGTGGCACGGGGCGGGGGCCTATACGCAGTATTTT
CASSKEWHGAGAYTQYF
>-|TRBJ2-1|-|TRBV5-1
TGCGCCAGCAGTTCAGGGGTCGATGAGCAGTTCTTC
CASSSGVDEQFF
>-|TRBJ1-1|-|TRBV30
TGTGCCTGGAGCCACCCCACGGGGTCGGGCACTGAAGCTTTCTTT
CAWSHPTGSGTEAFF
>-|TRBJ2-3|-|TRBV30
TGTGCCTGGAGTACGTCCGACTATACGCAGTATTTT
CAWSTSDYTQYF
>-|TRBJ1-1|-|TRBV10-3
TGTGCCATCAGTGACATGGACAGAGAAGCTTTCTTT
CAISDMDREAFF
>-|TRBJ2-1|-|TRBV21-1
TGTGCCAGCAGCGGAAGGGGCGGTTACAATGAGCAGTTCTTC
CASSGRGGYNEQFF
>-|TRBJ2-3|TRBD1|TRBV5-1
TGCGCCAGCAGCATAAACCGGGACAGGGTAGGGTTCGTGACAGATACGCAGTATTTT
CASSINRDRVGFVTDTQYF
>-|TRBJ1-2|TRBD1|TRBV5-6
TGTGCCAGCAGCTTCCCCGGGACAGGGGGGGACTATGGCTACACCTTC
CASSFPGTGGDYGYTF
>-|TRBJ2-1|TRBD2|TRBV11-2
TGTGCCAGCAGCTTAGGTGGGAGGGAGAACAATGAGCAGTTCTTC
CASSLGGRENNEQFF
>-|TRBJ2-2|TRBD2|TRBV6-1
TGTGCCAGCAGTGAACCTAGCGGGGGAGTCACCGGGGAGCTGTTTTTT
CASSEPSGGVTGELFF
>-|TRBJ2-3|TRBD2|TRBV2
TGTGCCAGCAGGGAGCGGGGGGCGACAGATACGCAGTATTTT
CASRERGATDTQYF
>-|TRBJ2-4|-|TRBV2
TGTGCCAGCAGGGGGCAACAGGGATGGGAAAACATTCAGTACTTC
CASRGQQGWENIQYF
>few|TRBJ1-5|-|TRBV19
TGTGCCAGTAGAAGAGGACAAGATCAGCCCCAGCATTTT
CASRRGQDQPQHF
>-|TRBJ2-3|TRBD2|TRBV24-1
TGTGCCACCAGTGACCTCGGACTAGCGGCTACGTTGGATATGCAGTATTTT
CATSDLGLAATLDMQYF
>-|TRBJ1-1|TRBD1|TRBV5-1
TGCGCCAGCAGGGTAGGAATCAGGGGGCTCGACACTGAAGCTTTCTTT
CASRVGIRGLDTEAFF
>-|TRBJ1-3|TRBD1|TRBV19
TGTGCCAGTAGGGACACAGGGGGCGAAGGAAACACCATATATTTT
CASRDTGGEGNTIYF
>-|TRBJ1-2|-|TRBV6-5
TGTGCCACCCGCCCAGGGGTTAACTATGGCTACACCTTC
CATRPGVNYGYTF
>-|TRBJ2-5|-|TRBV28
TGTGCCAGCAGTTTTGGGGGGTCCCAAGAGACCCAGTACTTC
CASSFGGSQETQYF
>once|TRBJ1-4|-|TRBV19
TGTGCCAGTAGTACTGTCTGGACGGGGGCTAATGAAAAACTGTTTTTT
CASSTVWTGANEKLFF
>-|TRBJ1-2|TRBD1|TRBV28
TGTGCCAGCAGTACCTCCGGGACAGGGGTCTATGGCTACACCTTC
CASSTSGTGVYGYTF
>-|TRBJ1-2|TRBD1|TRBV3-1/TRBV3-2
TGTGCCAGCAGCCAAGTCGCAGGGGGAAGTGGCTACACCTTC
CASSQVAGGSGYTF
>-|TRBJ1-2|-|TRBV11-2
TGTGCCAGCAGCTTAGACAGGAAGGCCCTCTATGGCTACACCTTC
CASSLDRKALYGYTF
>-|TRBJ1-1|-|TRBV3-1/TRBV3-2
TGTGCCAGCAGCGCCTCAGGTAACACGAACACTGAAGCTTTCTTT
CASSASGNTNTEAFF
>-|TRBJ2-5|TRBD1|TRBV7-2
TGTGCCAGCAGCGGAGGAACCGGGGCGGACAGGTTTCTGGGGACCCAGTACTTC
CASSGGTGADRFLGTQYF
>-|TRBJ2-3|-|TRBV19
TGTGCCAGTAGAAGTAGGGGGGGAGGAGATACGCAGTATTTT
CASRSRGGGDTQYF
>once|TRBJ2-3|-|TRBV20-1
TGCAGTGTCCACACAGATACGCAGTATTTT
CSVHTDTQYF
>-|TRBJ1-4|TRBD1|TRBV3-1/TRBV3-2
TGTGCCAGCAGCCTACAGGGGGAAAAACTGTTTTTT
CASSLQGEKLFF